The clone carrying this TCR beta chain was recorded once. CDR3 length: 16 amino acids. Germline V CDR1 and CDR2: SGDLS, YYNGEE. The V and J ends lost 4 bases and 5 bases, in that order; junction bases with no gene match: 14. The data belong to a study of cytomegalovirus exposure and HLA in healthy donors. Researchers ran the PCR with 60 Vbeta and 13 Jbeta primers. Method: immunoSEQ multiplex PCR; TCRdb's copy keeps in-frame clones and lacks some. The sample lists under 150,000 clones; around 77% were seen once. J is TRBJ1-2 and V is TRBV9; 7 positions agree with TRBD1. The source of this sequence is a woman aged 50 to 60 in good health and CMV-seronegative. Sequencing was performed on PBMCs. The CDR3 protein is CASSPNVEGAIYGYTF. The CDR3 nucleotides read TGTGCCAGCAGCCCCAACGTCGAGGGGGCGATATATGGCTACACCTTC.